This T cell receptor (beta chain) was profiled in a study of T-cell memory formation after mild COVID-19. General study results and limits: Confirmation was lacking for SARS-CoV-2 specificity of second-wave clones that peaked on day 37. Balance between CD4 and CD8 was seen in clones contracting day 15 to 85, and a CD4+ lean was seen in later expanders. Pre-infection memory already had some responding clones, implying cross-reactive memory joined.

Constant-segment primers served in 5'RACE that generated TCR alpha and TCR beta cDNA libraries bearing sample barcodes and UMIs. TCRdb re-called the 5' RACE reads with MiXCR, one entry per CDR3 protein. The table shows tens of thousands of distinct CDR3 sequences, with 9% to 9.5% occurring only once. With respect to this clonotype: What it binds is not known.

The sequencing input was PBMCs or a T cell subset sorted from them (not recorded which). The receptor was isolated from a man in his late teens or twenties who had mild COVID-19 (a few samples of this study predate the infection). Cell type and time point are not known.

The CDR3 protein is CASSTGSSETQYF. In nucleotides, the CDR3 is TGTGCCAGCAGCACCGGATCCTCGGAGACCCAGTACTTC. The chain combines TRBV12-3 or TRBV12-4 with TRBJ2-5; D gene ambiguous. The CDR3 sequence is 13 residues long. Trimming cost V 6 bases and J 5 bases, with 13 bases left between them.